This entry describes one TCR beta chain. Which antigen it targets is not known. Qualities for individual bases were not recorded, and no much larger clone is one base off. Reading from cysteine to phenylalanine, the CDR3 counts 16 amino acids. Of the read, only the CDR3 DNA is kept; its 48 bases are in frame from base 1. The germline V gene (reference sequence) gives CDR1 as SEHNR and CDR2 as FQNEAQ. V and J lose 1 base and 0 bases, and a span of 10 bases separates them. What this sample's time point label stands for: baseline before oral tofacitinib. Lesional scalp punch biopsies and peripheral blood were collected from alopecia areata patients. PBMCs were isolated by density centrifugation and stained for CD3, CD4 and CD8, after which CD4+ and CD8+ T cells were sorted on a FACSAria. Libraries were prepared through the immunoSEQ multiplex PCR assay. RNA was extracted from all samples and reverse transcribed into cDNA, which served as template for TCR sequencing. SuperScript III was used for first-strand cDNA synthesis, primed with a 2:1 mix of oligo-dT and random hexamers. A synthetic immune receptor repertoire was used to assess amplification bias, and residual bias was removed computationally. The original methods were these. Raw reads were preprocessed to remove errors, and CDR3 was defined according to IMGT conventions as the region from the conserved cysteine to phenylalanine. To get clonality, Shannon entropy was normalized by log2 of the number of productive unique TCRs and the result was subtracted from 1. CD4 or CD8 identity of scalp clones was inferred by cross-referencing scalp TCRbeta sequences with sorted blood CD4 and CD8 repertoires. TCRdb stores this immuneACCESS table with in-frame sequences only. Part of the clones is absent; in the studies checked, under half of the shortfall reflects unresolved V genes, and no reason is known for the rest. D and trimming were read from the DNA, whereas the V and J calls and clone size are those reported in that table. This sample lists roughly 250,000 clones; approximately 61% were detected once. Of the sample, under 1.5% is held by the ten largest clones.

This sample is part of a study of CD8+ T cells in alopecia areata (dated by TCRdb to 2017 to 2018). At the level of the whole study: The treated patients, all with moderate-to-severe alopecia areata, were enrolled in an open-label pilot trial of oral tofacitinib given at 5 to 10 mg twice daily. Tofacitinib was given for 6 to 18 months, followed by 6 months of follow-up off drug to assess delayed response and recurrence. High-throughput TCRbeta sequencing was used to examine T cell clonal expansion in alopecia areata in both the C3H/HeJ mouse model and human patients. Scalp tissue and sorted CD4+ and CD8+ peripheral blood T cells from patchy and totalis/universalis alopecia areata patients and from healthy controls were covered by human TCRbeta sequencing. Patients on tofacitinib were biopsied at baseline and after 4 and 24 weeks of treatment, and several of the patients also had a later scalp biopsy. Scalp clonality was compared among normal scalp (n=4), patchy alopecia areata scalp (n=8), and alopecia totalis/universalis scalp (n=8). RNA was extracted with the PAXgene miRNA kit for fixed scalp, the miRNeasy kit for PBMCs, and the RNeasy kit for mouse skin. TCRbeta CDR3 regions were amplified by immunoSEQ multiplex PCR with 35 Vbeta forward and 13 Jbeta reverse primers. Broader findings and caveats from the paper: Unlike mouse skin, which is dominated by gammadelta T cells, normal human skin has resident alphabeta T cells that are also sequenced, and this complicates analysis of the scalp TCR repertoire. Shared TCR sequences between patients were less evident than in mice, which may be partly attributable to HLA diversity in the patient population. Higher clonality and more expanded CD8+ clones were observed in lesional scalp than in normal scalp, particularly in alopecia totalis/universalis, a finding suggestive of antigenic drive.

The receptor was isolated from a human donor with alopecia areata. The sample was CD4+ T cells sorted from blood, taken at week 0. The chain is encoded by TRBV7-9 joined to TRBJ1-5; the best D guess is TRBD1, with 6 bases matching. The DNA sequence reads TGTGCCAGCAGCTTAGGGGGGGCGCTTAGCAATCAGCCCCAGCATTTT. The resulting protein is CASSLGGALSNQPQHF.